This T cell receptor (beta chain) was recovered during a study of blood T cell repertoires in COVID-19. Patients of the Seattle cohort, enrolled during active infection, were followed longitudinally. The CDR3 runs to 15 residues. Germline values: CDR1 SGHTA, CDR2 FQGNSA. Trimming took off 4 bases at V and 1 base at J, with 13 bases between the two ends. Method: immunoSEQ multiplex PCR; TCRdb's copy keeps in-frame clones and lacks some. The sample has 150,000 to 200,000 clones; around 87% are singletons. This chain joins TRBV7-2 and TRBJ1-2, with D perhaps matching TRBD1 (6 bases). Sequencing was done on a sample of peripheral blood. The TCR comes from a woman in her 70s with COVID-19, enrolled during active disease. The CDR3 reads CASSSRQGSNYGYTF. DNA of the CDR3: TGTGCCAGCAGCTCCCGCCAGGGGAGTAACTATGGCTACACCTTC.